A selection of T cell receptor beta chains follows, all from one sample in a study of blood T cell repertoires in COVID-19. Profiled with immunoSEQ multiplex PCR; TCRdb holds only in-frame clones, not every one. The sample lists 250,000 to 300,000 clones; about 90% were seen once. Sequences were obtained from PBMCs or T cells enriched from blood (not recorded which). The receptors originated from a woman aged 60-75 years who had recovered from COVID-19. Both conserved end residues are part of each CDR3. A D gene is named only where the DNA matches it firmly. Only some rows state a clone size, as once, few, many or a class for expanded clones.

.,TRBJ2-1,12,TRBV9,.,TGTGCCAGCAGTTCTAACTACAATGAGCAGTTCTTC,CASSSNYNEQFF
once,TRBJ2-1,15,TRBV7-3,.,TGTGCCAGCAGCCGAGCGGTGGGGTCCTACAATGAGCAGTTCTTC,CASSRAVGSYNEQFF
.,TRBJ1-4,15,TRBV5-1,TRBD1,TGCGCCAGCAGCACCGGACAGGCCTCTTGGGAAAAACTGTTTTTT,CASSTGQASWEKLFF
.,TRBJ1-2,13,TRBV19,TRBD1,TGTGCCAGTAGTATAGGACAGGGGCATGGCTACACCTTC,CASSIGQGHGYTF
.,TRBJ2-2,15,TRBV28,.,TGTGCCAGCAGTTTCAGTGGGAGATGGATCGGGGAGCTGTTTTTT,CASSFSGRWIGELFF
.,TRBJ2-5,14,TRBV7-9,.,TGTGCCAGCAGGATCGATATCGGGGGAGAGACCCAGTACTTC,CASRIDIGGETQYF
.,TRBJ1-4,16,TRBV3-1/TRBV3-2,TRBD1,TGTGCCAGCAGCCAAGATCTGGGGACAGGTAATGAAAAACTGTTTTTT,CASSQDLGTGNEKLFF
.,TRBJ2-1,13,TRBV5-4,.,TGTGCCAGCAGCTTGGAGGAGCTCGATGAGCAGTTCTTC,CASSLEELDEQFF
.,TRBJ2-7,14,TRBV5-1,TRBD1,TGCGCCAGCAGACCCGGGACAGGTCCCTACGAGCAGTACTTC,CASRPGTGPYEQYF
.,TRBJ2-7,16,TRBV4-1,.,TGCGCCAGCAGCCAAGAGGAGGCAGGGGCTACCTACGAGCAGTACTTC,CASSQEEAGATYEQYF
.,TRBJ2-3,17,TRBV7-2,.,TGTGCCAGCAGCTTATTAAACTGGGGAGACCACACAGATACGCAGTATTTT,CASSLLNWGDHTDTQYF
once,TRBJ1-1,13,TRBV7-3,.,TGTGCCAGCAGCTTAGACCAGGGCACTGAAGCTTTCTTT,CASSLDQGTEAFF
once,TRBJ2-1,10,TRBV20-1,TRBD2,TGCAGTGCTGAGCGGGAGTTGCAGTTCTTC,CSAERELQFF
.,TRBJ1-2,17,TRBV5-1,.,TGCGCCAGCAGCCCCACTGGGAGGGACGTCCTTAACTATGGCTACACCTTC,CASSPTGRDVLNYGYTF
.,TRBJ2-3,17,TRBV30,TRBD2,TGTGCCTGGAGTGTACTGTGGGGACTAGCGGGGACGGGTACGCAGTATTTT,CAWSVLWGLAGTGTQYF
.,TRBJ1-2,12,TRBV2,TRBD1,TGTGCCAGGGCTAGACAGGGGGATGGCTACACCTTC,CARARQGDGYTF
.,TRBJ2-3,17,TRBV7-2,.,TGTGCCAGCAGCCTCCTCCCGGGTCTTACTAGCACAGATACGCAGTATTTT,CASSLLPGLTSTDTQYF
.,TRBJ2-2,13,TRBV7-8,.,TGTGCCAGCAGCCCTAGCCCCGACGGGGAGCTGTTTTTT,CASSPSPDGELFF
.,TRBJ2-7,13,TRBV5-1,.,TGCGCCAGCAGCTTAGCGACCTCCTACGAGCAGTACTTC,CASSLATSYEQYF
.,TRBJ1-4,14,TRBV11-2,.,TGTGCCAGCAGCCTAGGAGTGCTCAATGAAAAACTGTTTTTT,CASSLGVLNEKLFF
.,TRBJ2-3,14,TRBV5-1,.,TGCGCCAGCAGGACCGACAGCGGCACAGATACGCAGTATTTT,CASRTDSGTDTQYF
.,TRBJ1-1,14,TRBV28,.,TGTGCCAGCAGTTTCGGGTCCCCAGCCCCGGAAGCTTTCTTT,CASSFGSPAPEAFF
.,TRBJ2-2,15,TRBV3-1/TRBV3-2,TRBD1,TGTGCCAGCAGGACAGGGGACTCTAACACCGGGGAGCTGTTTTTT,CASRTGDSNTGELFF
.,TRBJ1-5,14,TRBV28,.,TGTGCCAGCAGTTTAATGGGAGATTATCAGCCCCAGCATTTT,CASSLMGDYQPQHF
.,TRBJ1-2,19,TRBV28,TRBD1,TGTGCCAGCAGAACGACGCTCGGACAGGAAGGGGAGGCTAACTATGGCTACACCTTC,CASRTTLGQEGEANYGYTF
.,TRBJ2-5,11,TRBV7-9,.,TGTGCCAGCAGCAGAGAGGAGACCCAGTACTTC,CASSREETQYF
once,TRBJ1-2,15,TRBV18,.,TGTGCCAGCTCACCTTATAAGACAGGAAACTATGGCTACACCTTC,CASSPYKTGNYGYTF
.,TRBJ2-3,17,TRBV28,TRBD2,TGTGCCAGCGAAGAGGAACTAGCGGGAGGCTGGACAGATACGCAGTATTTT,CASEEELAGGWTDTQYF
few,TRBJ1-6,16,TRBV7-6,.,TGTGCCAGCAGCTTAGCCGGGGGGGCCTATAATTCACCCCTCCACTTT,CASSLAGGAYNSPLHF
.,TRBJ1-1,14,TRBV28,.,TGTGCCAGCAATTACGCCGGGCTTCAGGGCGAAGCTTTCTTT,CASNYAGLQGEAFF
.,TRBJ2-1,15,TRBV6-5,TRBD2,TGTGCCAGCAGTCGACTAGCCAGCTCCTACAATGAGCAGTTCTTC,CASSRLASSYNEQFF
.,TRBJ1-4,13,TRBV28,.,TGTGCCAGCAGCCAGACTGGACAGGAAAAACTGTTTTTT,CASSQTGQEKLFF
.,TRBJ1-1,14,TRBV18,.,TGTGCCAGCTCACCAGCGACAGCTAACACTGAAGCTTTCTTT,CASSPATANTEAFF
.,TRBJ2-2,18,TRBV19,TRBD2,TGTGCCAGTAGCCTTCGTCTAGCGGGAGACGCGAACACCGGGGAGCTGTTTTTT,CASSLRLAGDANTGELFF
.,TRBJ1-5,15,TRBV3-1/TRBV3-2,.,TGTGCCAGCAGCCAAGATATAGTGGCGGGTCAGCCCCAGCATTTT,CASSQDIVAGQPQHF
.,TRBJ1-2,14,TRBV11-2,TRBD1,TGTGCCAGCAGCTCTCCCGGGACAGGCGCTGGCTACACCTTC,CASSSPGTGAGYTF
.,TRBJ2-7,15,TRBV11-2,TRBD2,TGTGCCAGCAGCTGGTCCCGGCGGGAGGTAGATGAGCAGTACTTC,CASSWSRREVDEQYF
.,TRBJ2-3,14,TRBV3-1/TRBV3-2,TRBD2,TGTGCCAGCAGCCTTAGCGGGAGAACAGATACGCAGTATTTT,CASSLSGRTDTQYF
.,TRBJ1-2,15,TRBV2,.,TGTGCCAGCAGTGAAAGGTTGAGACAGAGTCTTGGCTACACCTTC,CASSERLRQSLGYTF
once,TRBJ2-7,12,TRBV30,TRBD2,TGTGCCTGGAGTTTCCGGGGGGACGAGCAGTACTTC,CAWSFRGDEQYF
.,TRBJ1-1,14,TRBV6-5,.,TGTGCCAGCAATAGTGGAACAGGGAACACTGAAGCTTTCTTT,CASNSGTGNTEAFF
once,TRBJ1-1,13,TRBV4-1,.,TGCGCCAGCAGCCAAACACAGAACACTGAAGCTTTCTTT,CASSQTQNTEAFF
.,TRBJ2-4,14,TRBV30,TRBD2,TGTGCCTGGAGAGATCGACGGGAGGGCGACATTCAGTACTTC,CAWRDRREGDIQYF
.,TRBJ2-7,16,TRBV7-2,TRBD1,TGTGCCAGCAGCTTAAATCGGGACAGGGGTCGTTACGAGCAGTACTTC,CASSLNRDRGRYEQYF
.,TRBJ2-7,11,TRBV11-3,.,TGTGCCAGCAGCTCTTTGAGCGAGCAGTACTTC,CASSSLSEQYF
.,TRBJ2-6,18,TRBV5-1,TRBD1,TGCGCCAGCAGCTCCGGACAGGGGGCGGGCTCTGGGGCCAACGTCCTGACTTTC,CASSSGQGAGSGANVLTF
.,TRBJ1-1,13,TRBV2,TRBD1,TGTGCCAGCAGAGAGGGGGCCCGAGGGGGAGCTTTCTTT,CASREGARGGAFF
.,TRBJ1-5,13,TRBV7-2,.,TGTGCCAGCAGCGCGTATAGCAATCAGCCCCAGCATTTT,CASSAYSNQPQHF
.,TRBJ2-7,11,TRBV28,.,TGTGCCAGCAGGTCCGACTTGAAGCAGTACTTC,CASRSDLKQYF
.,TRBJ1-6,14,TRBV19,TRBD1,TGTGCCAGTAGTAGGGACAGGGGCGGATCACCCCTCCACTTT,CASSRDRGGSPLHF
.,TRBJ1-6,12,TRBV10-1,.,TGCGCCAGCAGTGAAGGAGAACAACCCCTCCACTTT,CASSEGEQPLHF
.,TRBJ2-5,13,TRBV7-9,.,TGTGCCAGCAGCTTCGGGGTGGAGGAGACCCAGTACTTC,CASSFGVEETQYF
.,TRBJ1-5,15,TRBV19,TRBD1,TGTGCCAGTAATGACAGGGGACTATGGGATCAGCCCCAGCATTTT,CASNDRGLWDQPQHF
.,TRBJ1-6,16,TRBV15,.,TGTGCCACCAGCAGAGATCCGGGTTCCTATAATTCACCCCTCCACTTT,CATSRDPGSYNSPLHF
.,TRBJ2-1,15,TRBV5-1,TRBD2,TGCGCCAGCAGCTTGGTCAGCGGGGGGGCGAATGAGCAGTTCTTC,CASSLVSGGANEQFF